The 32 T cell receptor beta chains below were found in one sample sequenced in a study of blood T cells in healthy people across ages. Using a J-beta primer mix together with a sample-barcoded 5' primer, a second PCR was run for about 6 to 11 cycles. One entry per CDR3 protein results from TCRdb running MiXCR on the 5' RACE reads. The table lists 780,000 or so distinct CDR3 sequences, about 55% of them singletons. The sample consisted of blood. These receptors came from a man at least 80 years old in good health.

The rearrangement links TRBV13 to TRBJ2-2; D is unresolved. Deletions cut 2 bases from V and 4 bases from J, with 5 bases between. The CDR3 extends over 13 amino acids. Per the germline V gene, CDR1 is PRHDT and CDR2 is FYEKMQ (reference sequence). The CDR3 sequence: CASSLRATGELFF. The DNA for the CDR3 is TGTGCCAGCAGCTTACGGGCCACCGGGGAGCTGTTTTTT.

On this clonotype: A clone one base away is much larger, so this may be a read error. This chain links TRBV29-1 with TRBJ2-5; 12 nucleotides line up with TRBD2. V lost 4 bases, J lost 11 bases, and 14 bases stayed unmatched. Germline lookup yields CDR1 SQVTM and CDR2 ANQGSEA. The CDR3 totals 15 residues. The CDR3 DNA reads as TGCAGCGTTGCTAGCGGGAGGGTAACCTACAATGAGCAGTACTTC. Protein sequence: CSVASGRVTYNEQYF.

This clonotype came up a few times. The genes are TRBV18 and TRBJ2-7, with a tentative D call TRBD1 (6 bases). Germline assignment: CDR1 KGHSH and CDR2 LQKENI. The CDR3 loop spans 13 amino acids. Trimming took off 5 bases at V and 6 bases at J, with 14 bases between the two ends. The CDR3 region is CASSADRFVEQYF. DNA for the CDR3: TGTGCCAGCTCAGCGGACAGATTTGTCGAGCAGTACTTC. Full variable domain (missing parts from reference TRBV18 and TRBJ2-7): NAGVMQNPRHLVRRRGQEARLRCSPMKGHSHVYWYRQLPEEGLKFMVYLQKENIIDESGMPKERFSAEFPKEGPSILRIQQVVRGDSAAYFCASSADRFVEQYFGPGTRLTVT.

This clonotype has just a few counts. The genes are TRBV14 and TRBJ2-1; perhaps TRBD2 as D (6 bases). Germline V gives CDR1 SGHDN, CDR2 FVKESK. The CDR3 contains 15 residues. V was cut by 4 bases and J by 0 bases, with 10 bases left in between. The CDR3 region is CASSPGTYSYNEQFF. Here the CDR3 DNA reads TGTGCCAGCAGCCCCGGGACTTACTCCTACAATGAGCAGTTCTTC.

This clonotype showed up just a few times. V and J are TRBV7-2 and TRBJ2-1, with 13 bases fitting TRBD2. The CDR3 extends over 15 amino acids. Unmatched junction bases numbered 5, after V lost 8 bases and J lost 4 bases. The germline gives CDR1 SGHTA, CDR2 FQGNSA. CDR3 sequence (DNA): TGTGCCAGCGGCTGGGGACTAGCGGGATACAATGAGCAGTTCTTC. Translation gives CASGWGLAGYNEQFF. Based on the CDR3 plus reference TRBV7-2 and TRBJ2-1, the full variable domain is GAGVSQSPSNKVTEKGKDVELRCDPISGHTALYWYRQSLGQGLEFLIYFQGNSAPDKSGLPSDRFSAERTGGSVSTLTIQRTQQEDSAVYLCASGWGLAGYNEQFFGPGTRLTVL.

This chain connects TRBV10-3 to TRBJ1-4, with D maybe TRBD1 (5 bases). Germline V gene sequence: CDR1 ENHRY, CDR2 SYGVKD. The CDR3 contains 15 residues. Trimming removed 6 bases from V and 6 bases from J, with 17 bases in between. Here the CDR3 reads CAISRTGGTDEKLFF. The CDR3 coding sequence is TGTGCCATCAGCCGGACCGGGGGGACTGATGAAAAACTGTTTTTT.

A few counts support this clonotype. This sequence joins TRBV10-2 and TRBJ2-3; 10 nucleotides agree with TRBD2. V lost 2 bases to trimming and J lost 14 bases; unmatched junction nucleotides: 19. Germline assignment: CDR1 WSHSY and CDR2 SAAADI. This CDR3 has 17 amino acids. The CDR3 nucleotides are TGCGCCAGCAGTGAGACTCGAAGGTCTAGCGGGAGAAGATACGCGTATTTT. Protein: CASSETRRSSGRRYAYF.

The chain links TRBV27 to TRBJ1-5; a possible D gene is TRBD1 (5 bases). CDR1 and CDR2 from the germline V gene are MNHEY and SMNVEV (reference sequence). The CDR3 loop spans 15 amino acids. V was pared by 5 bases and J by 0 bases, with 11 bases between. CDR3 coding DNA: TGTGCCAGCAGTACCCGACAGTATAGCAATCAGCCCCAGCATTTT. Its translation: CASSTRQYSNQPQHF.

The chain joins TRBV11-3 to TRBJ2-1; 7 nucleotides match TRBD2. This CDR3 comprises 21 residues. After removal of 5 bases from V and 0 bases from J, the junction contained 22 bases not matched to a gene. Germline V lookup: CDR1 SGHNT, CDR2 YENEEA. The chain's CDR3 is CASSGPNASSGGSGSYNEQFF. The CDR3 DNA follows: TGTGCCAGCAGCGGACCCAATGCCAGCTCGGGCGGGAGTGGCTCCTACAATGAGCAGTTCTTC.

V is TRBV2 and J is TRBJ2-3; D gene ambiguous. The CDR3 is made up of 12 amino acids. Germline loops: CDR1 SNHLY, CDR2 FYNNEI. Between the trimmed V and J ends, which lost 6 bases and 5 bases, there was a span of 9 bases. The chain's CDR3 is CASRRLVDTQYF. Here the CDR3 DNA reads TGTGCCAGCAGAAGGCTGGTAGATACGCAGTATTTT. The entire variable domain, with the rest obtained from reference TRBV2 and TRBJ2-3, is as follows: EPEVTQTPSHQVTQMGQEVILRCVPISNHLYFYWYRQILGQKVEFLVSFYNNEISEKSEIFDDQFSVERPDGSNFTLKIRSTKLEDSAMYFCASRRLVDTQYFGPGTRLTVL.

This clonotype was seen only once. V is TRBV11-2 and J is TRBJ2-2; 9 nucleotides line up with TRBD2. V shed 1 base, J shed 7 bases, and the junction held 13 bases outside the gene matches. The CDR3 contains 18 residues. Germline values: CDR1 SGHAT, CDR2 FQNNGV. The CDR3 loop is CASSLAFRAGGRFGELFF. DNA of the CDR3: TGTGCCAGCAGCTTAGCCTTCCGGGCGGGAGGGCGATTCGGGGAGCTGTTTTTT.

The chain links TRBV4-1 to TRBJ1-1; a possible D gene is TRBD1 (6 bases). The CDR3 is 17 amino acids. The V end lost 0 bases, the J end lost 0 bases, and 14 bases lay between the germline ends. Looked up from germline, CDR1 is MGHRA and CDR2 is YSYEKL. The CDR3 region is CASSQDRRGTMNTEAFF. The CDR3 DNA reads TGCGCCAGCAGCCAAGATCGGAGGGGGACCATGAACACTGAAGCTTTCTTT.

The chain employs TRBV6-1 and TRBJ2-5; D is unclear. Germline lookup yields CDR1 MNHNS and CDR2 SASEGT. The CDR3 sequence is 12 residues long. Trimming removed 6 bases from V and 7 bases from J, with 12 bases in between. The DNA of the CDR3 is TGTGCCAGCAGCCTTAGTGGGCTGACCCAGTACTTC. This gives the protein CASSLSGLTQYF.

This clonotype has just one count. V usage is TRBV4-1 and J usage is TRBJ2-1; no clear D gene. V lost 4 bases to trimming and J lost 8 bases, with 9 bases between them. Germline loops: CDR1 MGHRA, CDR2 YSYEKL. CDR3 length: 12 residues. Here the CDR3 reads CASSPHGDEQFF. CDR3 sequence (DNA): TGCGCCAGCAGCCCCCATGGGGATGAGCAGTTCTTC.

This clonotype has more than one count but fewer than ten. V is TRBV20-1 and J is TRBJ1-2; 7 bases line up with TRBD1. The V gene end was trimmed by 5 bases and the J gene end by 0 bases; junction bases not matched to a gene: 9. From germline, CDR1 is DFQATT and CDR2 SNEGSKA (reference sequence). The CDR3 length is 15 residues. The CDR3 region is CSAPNRDSPNYGYTF. DNA of the CDR3: TGCAGTGCTCCCAACCGGGACAGCCCTAACTATGGCTACACCTTC.

This clonotype was detected once. V gene TRBV29-1 combines with J gene TRBJ2-7; 8 bases fit TRBD1. The J segment lost 3 bases and the V segment lost 0 bases, leaving 13 bases of the junction unmatched. Germline CDR1 is SQVTM and CDR2 is ANQGSEA. This CDR3 has 17 amino acids. For the CDR3, the DNA is TGCAGCGTTGAAGATCGGGTTGGACAGGGAGGACACTACGAGCAGTACTTC. Translated: CSVEDRVGQGGHYEQYF.

This clonotype was seen a few times. The chain has TRBV7-2 and TRBJ1-2, with 9 bases that match TRBD1. Trimming took 5 bases from V and 4 from J; bases not matched to a gene: 8. The germline gives CDR1 SGHTA, CDR2 FQGNSA. This CDR3 is 15 amino acids long. The CDR3 bases are TGTGCCAGCAGCCTGCCGGGACAGGGTATCTATGGCTACACCTTC. It codes for CASSLPGQGIYGYTF.

J is TRBJ2-1 and V is TRBV10-3; TRBD1 matches at 7 bases. CDR3 size: 16 residues. Per the germline V gene, CDR1 is ENHRY and CDR2 is SYGVKD. Losses at the gene ends were 3 bases for V and 0 bases for J; bases not matched to a gene: 5. The CDR3 sequence is CAISDLDRISYNEQFF. CDR3 nucleotide sequence: TGTGCCATCAGTGATCTGGACAGGATCTCCTACAATGAGCAGTTCTTC.

CDR3 sequence reads: CASSLEGVGTDTQYF. In nucleotides, the CDR3 is TGCGCCAGCAGCTTGGAGGGAGTCGGCACAGATACGCAGTATTTT. This chain connects TRBV5-1 to TRBJ2-3; a weak D match, TRBD2 (5 bases). CDR3 size: 15 residues. CDR1 and CDR2 from the germline V gene are SGHRS and YFSETQ. V shed 0 bases and J shed 1 base, with 9 bases lying between them.

The gene calls are TRBV12-3 or TRBV12-4 and TRBJ2-1; tentative D call: TRBD2 (6 bases). V shed 4 bases and J shed 2 bases, with 12 bases lying between them. This CDR3 comprises 15 residues. The CDR3 bases are TGTGCCAGCAGTTCTCCAACGGGGGCCTACAATGAGCAGTTCTTC. It codes for CASSSPTGAYNEQFF.

For this clonotype: A much larger clone sits a single nucleotide away, making a read error possible. The chain links TRBV20-1 to TRBJ2-3; 8 nucleotides align to TRBD1. CDR1 and CDR2 (germline): DFQATT, SNEGSKA (reference sequence). CDR3 length: 13 residues. CDR3 sequence: CGAPAGGSDTQYF. DNA of the CDR3: TGCGGTGCCCCGGCAGGGGGCTCAGATACGCAGTATTTT.

Concerning this clonotype: A junction boundary mismatches the germline segment, possibly from a read error. CDR3 sequence (DNA): TGTGTCAGCAGTGAATATCCGCCAGGGGATAACACTGAAGCTTTCTTT. This codes for CVSSEYPPGDNTEAFF. The genes are TRBV25-1 and TRBJ1-1; D possibly corresponds to TRBD1 (6 bases). The CDR3 extends over 16 amino acids. Germline assignment: CDR1 MGHDK and CDR2 SYGVNS.

This sequence joins TRBV27 and TRBJ2-7, with D perhaps TRBD2 (5 bases). The CDR3 spans 14 residues. Germline V gene data show CDR1 as MNHEY and CDR2 as SMNVEV (reference sequence). The CDR3 here is CVSRASGAPYEQYF. The DNA of the CDR3 is TGTGTCTCCCGGGCCAGCGGAGCTCCCTACGAGCAGTACTTC.

As to this clonotype: Mismatch with germline at one junction end may stem from a read error. The chain couples TRBV10-3 to TRBJ2-1; 7 bases map to TRBD1. This CDR3 region has 17 residues. Germline V gene lookup returns CDR1 ENHRY and CDR2 SYGVKD. The CDR3 DNA reads as TGTGCCATCAGTGAGCCCTTTTTGACAGGGCCCTACAGTGAGCAGTTCTTC. This gives the protein CAISEPFLTGPYSEQFF.

This chain joins TRBV13 and TRBJ2-7, with 13 nucleotides matching TRBD2. The CDR3 is 19 amino acids. Per germline, CDR1 PRHDT and CDR2 FYEKMQ (reference sequence). Unmatched junction bases numbered 13, after V lost 4 bases and J lost 1 base. CDR3: CASSSRILGLAGRSYEQYF. The CDR3 nucleotides read TGTGCCAGCAGCTCTCGAATCCTGGGACTAGCGGGAAGGTCCTACGAGCAGTACTTC.

The sample holds a few counts of this clonotype. This chain's CDR3 is CASSQVWAGGLYEQYF. The CDR3 coding sequence is TGCGCCAGCAGCCAAGTTTGGGCCGGGGGGCTCTACGAGCAGTACTTC. The chain has TRBV4-1 and TRBJ2-7; maybe TRBD2 (7 bases). CDR3 size: 16 residues. Per germline, CDR1 MGHRA and CDR2 YSYEKL. Trimming pared 1 base from V and 3 bases from J, leaving 16 bases between.

The rearrangement joins TRBV25-1 to TRBJ2-1; D is possibly TRBD1 (6 bases). This CDR3 has 13 amino acids. Germline loops: CDR1 MGHDK, CDR2 SYGVNS. Between the trimmed V and J ends, which lost 4 bases and 8 bases, there was a span of 12 bases. The CDR3 here is CASSAPTGHEQFF. The DNA of the CDR3 is TGTGCCAGCAGTGCCCCGACAGGCCATGAGCAGTTCTTC.

The chain employs TRBV2 and TRBJ2-3; D gene uncertain. Germline V gives CDR1 SNHLY, CDR2 FYNNEI. The CDR3 has 13 amino acids. Trimming removed 2 bases from V and 14 bases from J, with 17 bases in between. DNA for the CDR3: TGTGCCAGCAGTGAAATTGACCACAGATACGCGTATTTT. It yields the protein CASSEIDHRYAYF.

The chain has TRBV29-1 and TRBJ1-1, with D possibly matching TRBD1 (5 bases). CDR3 length: 15 residues. CDR1 SQVTM and CDR2 ANQGSEA come from the germline V gene. Trimming pared 2 bases from V and 0 bases from J, leaving 13 bases between. The CDR3 coding sequence is TGCAGCGTTGAACAGGGTTTGGGGATGAACACTGAAGCTTTCTTT. Protein sequence: CSVEQGLGMNTEAFF.

The chain links TRBV3-1 to TRBJ2-1; no reliable D call. The CDR3 is made up of 16 amino acids. V was trimmed by 1 base and J by 4 bases, leaving 14 bases between them. Germline V CDR1 and CDR2: LGHDT, YNNKEL (reference sequence). CDR3 sequence (DNA): TGTGCCAGCAGCCAAGTTGGGCTTGGCGGTTACAATGAGCAGTTCTTC. Protein product: CASSQVGLGGYNEQFF.

This chain connects TRBV7-3 to TRBJ1-2, with D possibly matching TRBD1 (5 bases). The CDR3 totals 15 residues. With 6 bases removed from V and 6 bases from J, the gap between germline ends came to 20 bases. Germline-derived CDR1 and CDR2 are SGHTA and FQGTGA. The CDR3 sequence is CASSYGTQDAHGYTF. The CDR3 DNA is TGTGCCAGCAGTTACGGGACGCAGGACGCGCATGGCTACACCTTC.

This clonotype showed up just a few times. The chain joins TRBV28 to TRBJ2-5; TRBD2 might be the D (7 bases). V lost 5 bases and J 6 bases, leaving 16 bases between the germline ends. Germline V gene lookup returns CDR1 MDHEN and CDR2 SYDVKM. CDR3 length: 14 residues. The CDR3 protein is CASSPTGRAQTQYF. The CDR3 DNA sequence: TGTGCCAGCAGTCCAACAGGGAGGGCACAGACCCAGTACTTC.